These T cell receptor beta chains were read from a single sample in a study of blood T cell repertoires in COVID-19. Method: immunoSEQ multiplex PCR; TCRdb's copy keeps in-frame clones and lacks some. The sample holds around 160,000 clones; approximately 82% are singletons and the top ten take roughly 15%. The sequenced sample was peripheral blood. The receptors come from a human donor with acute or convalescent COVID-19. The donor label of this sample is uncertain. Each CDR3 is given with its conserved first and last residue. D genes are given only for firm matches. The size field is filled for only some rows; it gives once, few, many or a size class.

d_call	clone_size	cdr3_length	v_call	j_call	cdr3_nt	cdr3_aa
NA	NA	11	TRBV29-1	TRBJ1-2	TGCAGCGTTGAAGTCCGGGGTTCCGGCACCTTC	CSVEVRGSGTF
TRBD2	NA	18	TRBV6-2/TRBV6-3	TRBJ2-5	TGTGCCAGCAGTTACCGGCCTAGCGGGGGCCGAACTCAAGAGACCCAGTACTTC	CASSYRPSGGRTQETQYF
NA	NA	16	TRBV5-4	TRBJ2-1	TGTGCCAGCAGCTCTGGAGGGGGCTGGACCTACAATGAGCAGTTCTTC	CASSSGGGWTYNEQFF
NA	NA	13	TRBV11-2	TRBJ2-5	TGTGCCAGCACTGAACAGGGACGAGAGACCCAGTACTTC	CASTEQGRETQYF
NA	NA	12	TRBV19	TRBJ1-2	TGTGCCAGTAGTTATCTGTCGGGAGGCTACACCTTC	CASSYLSGGYTF
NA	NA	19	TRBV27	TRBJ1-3	TGTGCCAGCAGTTTTAAAGCCGTCTTCATCGGAGAACCTGGAAACACCATATATTTT	CASSFKAVFIGEPGNTIYF
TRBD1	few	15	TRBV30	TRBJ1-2	TGTGCCTGGAACACCGGGACAGGGTGGGCGGACGGCTACACCTTC	CAWNTGTGWADGYTF
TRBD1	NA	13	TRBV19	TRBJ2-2	TGTGCCAGTAGTACGCCGGACAGGGTCGGTCTGTTTTTT	CASSTPDRVGLFF
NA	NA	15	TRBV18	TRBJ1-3	TGTGCCAGCTCACTGGGGCAATACTCTGGAAACACCATATATTTT	CASSLGQYSGNTIYF
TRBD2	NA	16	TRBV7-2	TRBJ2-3	TGTGCCAGCAGCTTAGATGCGGGGGGGCTCCCAGATACGCAGTATTTT	CASSLDAGGLPDTQYF